This T cell receptor beta chain comes out of a study of blood T cell repertoires in COVID-19. Across the whole study: Italy, Spain and the United States were the sources of the convalescent and acute COVID-19 samples. In each case, the material was cDNA or gDNA derived from T cells, B-cell-depleted T cells, or PBMCs.

In the original analysis: Estimated nucleated cell counts came from reference gene primer amplification. Method: immunoSEQ multiplex PCR; TCRdb's copy keeps in-frame clones and lacks some. V and J calls and clone size are given by that table; D and trimming were obtained from the DNA. Seen here are about 160,000 clones, roughly 90% observed once, and the top ten hold just under 4%. In its sample, this clone was seen once. V lost 5 bases and J lost 2, with 16 bases in between. Germline CDR1 MNHEY, CDR2 SMNVEV (reference sequence). This CDR3 region has 17 residues. The origin of this receptor is a woman in her fifties or sixties who had recovered from COVID-19. The V call is TRBV27, the J call TRBJ1-6; D might be TRBD1 (5 bases). Sequencing used peripheral blood. CDR3 nucleotides: TGTGCCAGCAGTCTCACCGGCCCAGGGCCCTATAATTCACCCCTCCACTTT. This encodes CASSLTGPGPYNSPLHF.